This is a list of T cell receptor beta chains from one sample in a study of T-cell memory formation after mild COVID-19. Using its own MiXCR run on the 5' RACE reads, TCRdb lists one record per CDR3 protein. The repertoire holds around 410,000 distinct CDR3 sequences, 20% to 25% seen once, with around 14% in the top ten. The sample comprised PBMCs or a T cell subset sorted from them (not recorded which). The receptors derive from an adult woman who had mild COVID-19 (a few samples of this study predate the infection). Cell type and time point are not known. The CDR3 runs from the conserved cysteine through the conserved F or W. Each record gives: D gene, clone size, J gene, V gene, CDR3 DNA, CDR3 protein. A D gene is named only where the DNA matches it firmly. The size of a clone is reported for some rows only, either as once, few or many, or as a class for expanded clones.

D: NA
size: NA
J: TRBJ2-7
V: TRBV6-1
DNA: TGTGCCAGCAAACGAAGTGGGGAATACGAGCAGTACTTC
CDR3: CASKRSGEYEQYF

D: TRBD1
size: NA
J: TRBJ2-2
V: TRBV20-1
DNA: TGCAGTGCTAGTCTGACAGGGGGCGTCGCCGGGGAGCTGTTTTTT
CDR3: CSASLTGGVAGELFF

D: NA
size: NA
J: TRBJ2-7
V: TRBV9
DNA: TGTGCCAGCAGCGTAGGAGCGGGCGGAACCTACGAGCAGTACTTC
CDR3: CASSVGAGGTYEQYF

D: TRBD1
size: few
J: TRBJ1-1
V: TRBV9
DNA: TGTGCCAGCAGCGTAGGGGTGACAGGGGGTTTTCCTGAAGCTTTCTTT
CDR3: CASSVGVTGGFPEAFF

D: NA
size: NA
J: TRBJ2-1
V: TRBV24-1
DNA: TGTGCCACCAGTGAAACCAATCCGGGAGAGCAGTTCTTC
CDR3: CATSETNPGEQFF

D: TRBD2
size: NA
J: TRBJ2-7
V: TRBV19
DNA: TGTGCCAGTAGTATGACCGGACTAGCGACCTACGAGCAGTACTTC
CDR3: CASSMTGLATYEQYF

D: NA
size: few
J: TRBJ2-7
V: TRBV5-1
DNA: TGCGCCAGCAGCCCCCTCGGTACAGGGAGCCCCCACGAGCAGTACTTC
CDR3: CASSPLGTGSPHEQYF

D: NA
size: NA
J: TRBJ2-1
V: TRBV12-3/TRBV12-4
DNA: TGTGCCAGCAGTTTGGTGAGTCGGTCCCTGGGAGAGCAGTTCTTC
CDR3: CASSLVSRSLGEQFF

D: TRBD1
size: NA
J: TRBJ1-5
V: TRBV6-2/TRBV6-3
DNA: TGTGCCAGCAGTGCCTCAGGGGGCGCGGGCAATCAGCCCCAGCATTTT
CDR3: CASSASGGAGNQPQHF

D: TRBD1
size: NA
J: TRBJ1-5
V: TRBV12-5
DNA: TGTGCTAGTGGTTTGGACACGGGACAGGGCAATCAGCCCCAGCATTTT
CDR3: CASGLDTGQGNQPQHF

D: NA
size: NA
J: TRBJ2-2
V: TRBV9
DNA: TGTGCCAGCAGCGTAGCTCTGGGGGGCACCGGGGAGCTGTTTTTT
CDR3: CASSVALGGTGELFF

D: TRBD2
size: NA
J: TRBJ2-1
V: TRBV11-3
DNA: TGTGCCAGCAGCTCTCTTAGCGGGAACAACTACAATGAGCAGTTCTTC
CDR3: CASSSLSGNNYNEQFF

D: NA
size: NA
J: TRBJ2-5
V: TRBV12-3/TRBV12-4
DNA: TGTGCCAGCAGTTCTCCCTCCAGGGCGGGGAAGACCCAGTACTTC
CDR3: CASSSPSRAGKTQYF

D: TRBD2
size: NA
J: TRBJ2-5
V: TRBV7-8
DNA: TGTGCCAGCAGCCCCGGACTAGCGGGAGGGTGGGGGGAGACCCAGTACTTC
CDR3: CASSPGLAGGWGETQYF

D: NA
size: few
J: TRBJ1-4
V: TRBV30
DNA: TGTGCCTGGAGTGTGAAACAACTAGGAAATGAAAAACTGTTTTTT
CDR3: CAWSVKQLGNEKLFF

D: NA
size: few
J: TRBJ2-5
V: TRBV10-3
DNA: TGTGCCATCAGTGAATGGGGAGGAGAGACCCAGTACTTC
CDR3: CAISEWGGETQYF

D: NA
size: few
J: TRBJ2-7
V: TRBV5-5
DNA: TGTGCCAGCAGCTTGGTCTACGGGAGTGGGTACGAGCAGTACTTC
CDR3: CASSLVYGSGYEQYF

D: TRBD2
size: NA
J: TRBJ2-1
V: TRBV13
DNA: TGTGCCAGCAGCGTAGAGCTAGCGGGAGGGCCCGATGAGCAGTTCTTC
CDR3: CASSVELAGGPDEQFF

D: TRBD2
size: NA
J: TRBJ2-3
V: TRBV12-3/TRBV12-4
DNA: TGTGCCAGCAGTTTCCCCGGGCTAGCGGGGGGCACAGATACGCAGTATTTT
CDR3: CASSFPGLAGGTDTQYF

D: NA
size: NA
J: TRBJ2-5
V: TRBV15
DNA: TGTGCCACCAGCAGAGATTACGGGCAGGCAAAAGAGACCCAGTACTTC
CDR3: CATSRDYGQAKETQYF

D: NA
size: few
J: TRBJ2-2
V: TRBV29-1
DNA: TGCAGCGTTGAGTTGGCGCCCTCCACCGGGGAGCTGTTTTTT
CDR3: CSVELAPSTGELFF

D: NA
size: few
J: TRBJ2-2
V: TRBV24-1
DNA: TGTGCCACCAGTGATTTGTCCATTGGGGAGCTGTTTTTT
CDR3: CATSDLSIGELFF

D: TRBD2
size: few
J: TRBJ2-1
V: TRBV6-5
DNA: TGTGCCAGCAGACTCTCTAGCGGGAGGCTATTCAATGAGCAGTTCTTC
CDR3: CASRLSSGRLFNEQFF

D: TRBD1
size: few
J: TRBJ1-1
V: TRBV5-1
DNA: TGCGCCAGCTTTCAGGGACAGACGAACACTGAAGCTTTCTTT
CDR3: CASFQGQTNTEAFF

D: TRBD1
size: NA
J: TRBJ2-7
V: TRBV7-6
DNA: TGTGCCAGCAGCCCCGGGACAGGGTGGGCCTACGAGCAGTACTTC
CDR3: CASSPGTGWAYEQYF